This is a list of T cell receptor beta chains from one sample in a study of CD8+ T cells in alopecia areata. The data were produced by immunoSEQ multiplex PCR, yet TCRdb's version contains in-frame clones alone and is incomplete. The sample holds approximately 280,000 clones, 58% seen once. The sequencing here drew on CD4+ T cells sorted from blood, taken at week 24, from a patient treated with tofacitinib. Receptors were obtained from a human donor with alopecia areata. The CDR3 runs from the conserved cysteine through the conserved F or W. D genes are given only for firm matches. A row's size may be missing; if present it is once, few, many or a size class.

size	V	J	D	DNA	CDR3
.	TRBV29-1	TRBJ1-1	.	TGCAGCGTTGAATTGAGGAGTTCGGGGGAAGCTTTCTTT	CSVELRSSGEAFF
.	TRBV10-3	TRBJ2-7	.	TGTGCCGGGCGACAGTCCAGTAACTACGAGCAGTACTTC	CAGRQSSNYEQYF
few	TRBV19	TRBJ1-1	TRBD1	TGTGCCACCCAGACAGGGGCGCTGAACACTGAAGCTTTCTTT	CATQTGALNTEAFF
few	TRBV30	TRBJ1-3	.	TGTGCCTGGAGTGTACCAGGGGCTGGAAACACCATATATTTT	CAWSVPGAGNTIYF
.	TRBV7-6	TRBJ2-5	TRBD1	TGTGCCAGCAGCCCCGACTGGACAGGGGTGGGGGAGACCCAGTACTTC	CASSPDWTGVGETQYF
.	TRBV5-1	TRBJ2-3	.	TGCGCCAGCAGTCTCGGGGGCCGCAGCACAGATACGCAGTATTTT	CASSLGGRSTDTQYF
few	TRBV4-1	TRBJ2-3	.	TGCGCCAGCAGCCAAGTCCTAGATACGCAGTATTTT	CASSQVLDTQYF
.	TRBV5-6	TRBJ2-7	.	TGTGCCAGCAGCCGTTACGACTGGAACGAGCAGTACTTC	CASSRYDWNEQYF
once	TRBV4-2	TRBJ1-1	.	TGTGCCAGCAGCCAAGCAGGGATCACTGAAGCTTTCTTT	CASSQAGITEAFF
few	TRBV28	TRBJ2-1	.	TGTGCCAGCTCCCTAGGTCTCTACCTGGGCAATGAGCAGTTCTTC	CASSLGLYLGNEQFF
once	TRBV4-3	TRBJ2-3	.	TGCGCCAGCAGCCAAGATGGGGCTCGGGGATTGGTAGATACGCAGTATTTT	CASSQDGARGLVDTQYF
.	TRBV30	TRBJ2-1	.	TGTGCTATGACTGAAGACTCCTACAATGAGCAGTTCTTC	CAMTEDSYNEQFF
.	TRBV28	TRBJ2-5	.	TGTGCCAGCAGTCCACGAGGGTTTCCCCGACCGGTGGAGACCCAGTACTTC	CASSPRGFPRPVETQYF
.	TRBV5-6	TRBJ1-1	.	TGTGCCAGCAGCTTGAAGGGAATAGACAGTCTGAAGCTTTTCTTT	CASSLKGIDSLKLFF
.	TRBV7-2	TRBJ2-5	TRBD2	TGTGCCAGCGGGGGACTAGCGGGGCCCCCCAGTGGTGGCCAGTACTTC	CASGGLAGPPSGGQYF
few	TRBV5-1	TRBJ2-1	TRBD2	TGCGCCAGCAGTCGGGACTATCTAAGGATGAATGAGCAGTTCTTC	CASSRDYLRMNEQFF
.	TRBV4-3	TRBJ2-7	.	TGCGCCAGCAGCCAAGATCAGGACAGCTCCTACGAGCAGTACTTC	CASSQDQDSSYEQYF